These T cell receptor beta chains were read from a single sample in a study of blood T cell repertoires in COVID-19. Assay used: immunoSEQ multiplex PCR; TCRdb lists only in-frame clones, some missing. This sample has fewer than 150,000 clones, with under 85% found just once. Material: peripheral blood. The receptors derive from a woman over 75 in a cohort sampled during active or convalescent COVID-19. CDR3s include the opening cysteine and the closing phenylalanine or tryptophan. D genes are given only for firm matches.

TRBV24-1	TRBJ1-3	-	TGTGCCACCACGGCGGCCCGCTCTGGAAACACCATATATTTT	CATTAARSGNTIYF
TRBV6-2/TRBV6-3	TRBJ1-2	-	TGTGCCAGCAGTTACTCCCAGGATACCTACTATGGCTACACCTTC	CASSYSQDTYYGYTF
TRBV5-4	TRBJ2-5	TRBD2	TGTGCCATCCAGTTCCAGCGGGGGTTACAGACCCAGTACTTC	CAIQFQRGLQTQYF
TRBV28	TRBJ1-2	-	TGTGCCAGCAGTTCAAATCCGGGGGTTTGGCATGGCTACACCTTC	CASSSNPGVWHGYTF
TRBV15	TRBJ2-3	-	TGTGCCACCAGCAGAGATTTTTATACGGGGAGCACAGATACGCAGTATTTT	CATSRDFYTGSTDTQYF
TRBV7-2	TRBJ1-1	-	TGTGCCAGCAGCTCAGGGGTAGGAGAAGCTTTCTTT	CASSSGVGEAFF
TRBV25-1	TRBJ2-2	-	TGTGCCAGCAGCAAAAACACCGGGGAGCTGTTTTTT	CASSKNTGELFF
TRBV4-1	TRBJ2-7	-	TGCGCCAGCAGCCAAGGACAGCGCTCCTACGAGCAGTACTTC	CASSQGQRSYEQYF
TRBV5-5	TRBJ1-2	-	TGTGCCAGCAGCTTGGTGGCCGCCGACACCTTC	CASSLVAADTF
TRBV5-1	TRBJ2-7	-	TGCGCCAGCAGCCCCCGGGACTCCGACCAGGAGCAGTACTTC	CASSPRDSDQEQYF